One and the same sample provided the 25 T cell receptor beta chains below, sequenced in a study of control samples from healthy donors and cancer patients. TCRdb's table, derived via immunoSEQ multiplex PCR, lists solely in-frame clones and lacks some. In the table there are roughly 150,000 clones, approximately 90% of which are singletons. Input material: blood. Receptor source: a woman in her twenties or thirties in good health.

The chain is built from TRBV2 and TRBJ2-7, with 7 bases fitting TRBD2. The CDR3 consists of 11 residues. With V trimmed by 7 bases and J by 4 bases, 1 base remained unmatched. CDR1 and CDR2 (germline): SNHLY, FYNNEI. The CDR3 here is CASIGGYEQYF. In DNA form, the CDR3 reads TGTGCCAGCATCGGGGGGTACGAGCAGTACTTC.

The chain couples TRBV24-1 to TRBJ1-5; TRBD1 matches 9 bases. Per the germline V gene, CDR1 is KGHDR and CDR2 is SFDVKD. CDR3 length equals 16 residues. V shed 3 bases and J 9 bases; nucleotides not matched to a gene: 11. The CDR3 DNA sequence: TGTGCCACCAGTGATGATACAGGGGGCGGATTTCGGCCCCAGCATTTT. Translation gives CATSDDTGGGFRPQHF.

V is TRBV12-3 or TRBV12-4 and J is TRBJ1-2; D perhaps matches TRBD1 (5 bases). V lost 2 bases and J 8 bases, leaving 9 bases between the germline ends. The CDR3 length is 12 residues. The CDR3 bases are TGTGCCAGCAGTTTATCCAGGGAAGGCTACACCTTC. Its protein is CASSLSREGYTF.

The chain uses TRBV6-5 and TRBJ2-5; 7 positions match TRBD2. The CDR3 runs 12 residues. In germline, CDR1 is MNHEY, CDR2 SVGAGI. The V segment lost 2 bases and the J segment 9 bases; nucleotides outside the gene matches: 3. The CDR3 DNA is TGTGCCAGCAGTTACCGGGCGGGGGCCCAGTACTTC. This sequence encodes CASSYRAGAQYF.

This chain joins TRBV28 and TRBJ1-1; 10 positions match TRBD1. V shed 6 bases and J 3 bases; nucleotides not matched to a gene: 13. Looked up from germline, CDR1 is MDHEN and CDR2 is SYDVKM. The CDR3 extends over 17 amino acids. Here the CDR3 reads CASSTGTGVWLDTEAFF. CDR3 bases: TGTGCCAGCAGCACCGGGACAGGGGTATGGTTGGACACTGAAGCTTTCTTT.

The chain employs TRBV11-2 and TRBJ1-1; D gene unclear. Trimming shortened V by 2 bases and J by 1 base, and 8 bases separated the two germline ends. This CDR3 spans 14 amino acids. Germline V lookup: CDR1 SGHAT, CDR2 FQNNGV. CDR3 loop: CASSLWGWNTEAFF. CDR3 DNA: TGTGCCAGCAGCTTATGGGGTTGGAACACTGAAGCTTTCTTT.

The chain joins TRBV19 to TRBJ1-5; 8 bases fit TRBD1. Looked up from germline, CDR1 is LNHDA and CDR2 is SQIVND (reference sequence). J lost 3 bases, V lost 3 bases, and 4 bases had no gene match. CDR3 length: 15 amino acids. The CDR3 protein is CASSIKTGDNQPQHF. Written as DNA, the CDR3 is TGTGCCAGTAGTATCAAGACAGGGGACAATCAGCCCCAGCATTTT.

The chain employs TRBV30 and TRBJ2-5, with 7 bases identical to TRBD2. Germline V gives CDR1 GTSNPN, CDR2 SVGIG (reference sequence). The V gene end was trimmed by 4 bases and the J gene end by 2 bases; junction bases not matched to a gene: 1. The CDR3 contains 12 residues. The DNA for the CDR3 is TGTGCCTGGACTAGCGGACAAGAGACCCAGTACTTC. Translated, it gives CAWTSGQETQYF.

This CDR3 is CASSPTLGQFNTEAFF. CDR3 in DNA: TGTGCCAGCAGTCCGACATTGGGACAGTTTAACACTGAAGCTTTCTTT. The genes are TRBV27 and TRBJ1-1, with 7 bases lining up with TRBD1. Per germline, CDR1 MNHEY and CDR2 SMNVEV (reference sequence). This CDR3 region has 16 residues. V lost 5 bases to trimming and J lost 2 bases; unmatched junction nucleotides: 11.

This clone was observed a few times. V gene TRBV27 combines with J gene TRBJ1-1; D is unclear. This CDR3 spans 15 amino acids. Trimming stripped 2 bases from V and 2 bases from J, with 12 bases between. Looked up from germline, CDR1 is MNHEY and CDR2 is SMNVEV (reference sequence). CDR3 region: CASSLGMGGNTEAFF. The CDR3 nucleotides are TGTGCCAGCAGTTTAGGTATGGGCGGAAACACTGAAGCTTTCTTT.

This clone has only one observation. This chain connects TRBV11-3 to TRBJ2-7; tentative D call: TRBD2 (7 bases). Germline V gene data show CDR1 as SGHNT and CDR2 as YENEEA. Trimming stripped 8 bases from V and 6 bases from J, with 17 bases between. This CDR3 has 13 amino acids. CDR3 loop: CASASRGGGEQYF. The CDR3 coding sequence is TGTGCCAGCGCGTCCAGGGGAGGGGGCGAGCAGTACTTC.

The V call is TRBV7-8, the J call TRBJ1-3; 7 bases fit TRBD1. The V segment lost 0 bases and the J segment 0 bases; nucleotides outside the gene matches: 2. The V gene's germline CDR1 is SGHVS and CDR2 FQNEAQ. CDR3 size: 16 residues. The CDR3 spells CASSLADRISGNTIYF. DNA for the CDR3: TGTGCCAGCAGCTTAGCGGACAGGATCTCTGGAAACACCATATATTTT.

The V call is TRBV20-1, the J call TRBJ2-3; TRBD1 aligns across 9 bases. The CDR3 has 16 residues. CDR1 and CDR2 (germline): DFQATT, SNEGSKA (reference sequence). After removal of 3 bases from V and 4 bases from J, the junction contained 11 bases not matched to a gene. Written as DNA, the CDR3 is TGCAGTGCTAGTGGCCCGGGACAGGGATTGCCAGATACGCAGTATTTT. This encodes CSASGPGQGLPDTQYF.

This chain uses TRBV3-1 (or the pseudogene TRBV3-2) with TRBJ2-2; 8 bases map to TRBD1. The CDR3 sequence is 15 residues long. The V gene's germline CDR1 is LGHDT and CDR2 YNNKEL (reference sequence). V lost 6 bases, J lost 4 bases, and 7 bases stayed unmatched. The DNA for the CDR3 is TGTGCCAGCAGACAGGACAGGGTGAGCACCGGGGAGCTGTTTTTT. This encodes CASRQDRVSTGELFF.

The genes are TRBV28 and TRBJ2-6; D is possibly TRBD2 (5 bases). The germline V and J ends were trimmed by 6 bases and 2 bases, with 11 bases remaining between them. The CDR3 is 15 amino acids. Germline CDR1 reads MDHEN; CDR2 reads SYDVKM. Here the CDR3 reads CASRAAGAGANVLTF. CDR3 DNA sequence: TGTGCCAGCAGGGCCGCGGGTGCTGGGGCCAACGTCCTGACTTTC.

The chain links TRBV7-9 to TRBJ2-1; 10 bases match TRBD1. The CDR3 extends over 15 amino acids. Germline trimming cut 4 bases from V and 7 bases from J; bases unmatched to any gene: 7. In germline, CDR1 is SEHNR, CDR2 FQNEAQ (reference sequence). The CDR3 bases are TGTGCCAGCAGCTCAGCCGGGACAGGGGCTAATGAGCAGTTCTTC. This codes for CASSSAGTGANEQFF.

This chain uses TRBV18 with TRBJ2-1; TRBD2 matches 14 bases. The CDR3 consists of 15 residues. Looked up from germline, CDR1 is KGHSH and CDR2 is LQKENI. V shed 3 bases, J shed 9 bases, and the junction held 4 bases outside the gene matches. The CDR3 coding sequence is TGTGCCAGCTCACCGGGACTAGCGGGAGTGGGTGAGCAGTTCTTC. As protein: CASSPGLAGVGEQFF.

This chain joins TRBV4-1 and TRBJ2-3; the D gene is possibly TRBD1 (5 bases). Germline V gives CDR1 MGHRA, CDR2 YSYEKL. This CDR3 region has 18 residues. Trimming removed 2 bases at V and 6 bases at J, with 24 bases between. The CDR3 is CASSQKPLTVVSEDTQYF. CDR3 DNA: TGCGCCAGCAGCCAAAAACCTCTGACAGTTGTTTCAGAGGATACGCAGTATTTT.

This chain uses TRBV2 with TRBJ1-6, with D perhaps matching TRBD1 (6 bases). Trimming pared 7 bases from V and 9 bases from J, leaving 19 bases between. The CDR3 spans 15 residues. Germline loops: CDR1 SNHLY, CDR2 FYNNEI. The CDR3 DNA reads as TGTGCCAGCACGCTCGGGACAACTGGTAGTTCACCCCTCCACTTT. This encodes CASTLGTTGSSPLHF.

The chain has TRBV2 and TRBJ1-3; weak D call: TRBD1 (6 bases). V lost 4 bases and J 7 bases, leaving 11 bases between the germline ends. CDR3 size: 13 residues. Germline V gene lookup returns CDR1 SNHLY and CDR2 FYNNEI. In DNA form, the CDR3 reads TGTGCCAGCAGTGGGGGGGCCAGGAACACCATATATTTT. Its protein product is CASSGGARNTIYF.

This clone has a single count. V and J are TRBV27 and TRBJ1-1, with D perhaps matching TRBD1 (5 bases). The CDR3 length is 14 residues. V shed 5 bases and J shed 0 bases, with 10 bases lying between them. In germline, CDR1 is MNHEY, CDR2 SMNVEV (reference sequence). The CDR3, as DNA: TGTGCCAGCAGTAGCGGGACCGTGAACACTGAAGCTTTCTTT. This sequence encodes CASSSGTVNTEAFF.

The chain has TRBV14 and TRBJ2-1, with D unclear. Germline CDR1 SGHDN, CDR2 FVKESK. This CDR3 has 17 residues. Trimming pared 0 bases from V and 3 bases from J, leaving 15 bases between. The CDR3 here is CASSQDLGEINYNEQFF. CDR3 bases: TGTGCCAGCAGCCAAGATCTTGGAGAGATAAACTACAATGAGCAGTTCTTC.

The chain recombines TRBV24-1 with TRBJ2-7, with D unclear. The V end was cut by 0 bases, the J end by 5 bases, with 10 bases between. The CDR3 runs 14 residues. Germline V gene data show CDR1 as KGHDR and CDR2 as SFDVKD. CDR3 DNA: TGTGCCACCAGTGATTTGGGGCCTATGGACGAGCAGTACTTC. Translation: CATSDLGPMDEQYF.

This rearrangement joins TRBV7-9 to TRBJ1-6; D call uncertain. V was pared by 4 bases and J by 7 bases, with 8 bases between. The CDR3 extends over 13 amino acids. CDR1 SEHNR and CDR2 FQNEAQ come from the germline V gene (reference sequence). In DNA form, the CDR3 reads TGTGCCAGCAGCTCAAGAGGGAATTCACCCCTCCACTTT. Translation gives CASSSRGNSPLHF.

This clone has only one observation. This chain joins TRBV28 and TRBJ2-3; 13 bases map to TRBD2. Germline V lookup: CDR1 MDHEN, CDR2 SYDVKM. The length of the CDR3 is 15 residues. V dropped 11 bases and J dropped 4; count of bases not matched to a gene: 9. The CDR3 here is CAASIGLAGADTQYF. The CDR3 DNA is TGTGCCGCGAGCATTGGACTAGCGGGAGCAGATACGCAGTATTTT.